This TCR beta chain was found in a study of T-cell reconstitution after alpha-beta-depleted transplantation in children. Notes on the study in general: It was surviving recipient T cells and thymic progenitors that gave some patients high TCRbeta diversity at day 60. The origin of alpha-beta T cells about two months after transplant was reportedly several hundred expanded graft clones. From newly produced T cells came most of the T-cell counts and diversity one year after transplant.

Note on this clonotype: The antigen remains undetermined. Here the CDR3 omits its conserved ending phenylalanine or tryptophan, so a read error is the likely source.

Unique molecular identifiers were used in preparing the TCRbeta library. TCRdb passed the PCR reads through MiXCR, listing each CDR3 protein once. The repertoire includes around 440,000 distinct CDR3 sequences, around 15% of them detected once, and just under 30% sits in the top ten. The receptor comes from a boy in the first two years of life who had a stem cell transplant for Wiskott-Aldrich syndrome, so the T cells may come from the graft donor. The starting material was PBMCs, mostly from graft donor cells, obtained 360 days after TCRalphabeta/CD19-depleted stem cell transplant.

The CDR3 DNA reads as TGTGCCAGCAGTTTGAGGACGGGTTGGGGGAAGCAGTACTCC. Amino acid sequence: CASSLRTGWGKQYS. The gene calls are TRBV12-3 or TRBV12-4 and TRBJ2-7; the D call may be TRBD1 or TRBD2 (5 bases each). The germline V and J ends were trimmed by 3 bases and 8 bases, with 17 bases remaining between them. This CDR3 spans 14 amino acids.